This T cell receptor (beta chain) was sequenced for a study of shared clonotypes between healthy human individuals. Study as a whole: A couple of women and three men aged 18 to 49 served as donors.

Sorted-subset replicate PCR reactions contained about 200 ng DNA, corresponding to about 30,000 T cell genomes. Assay used: immunoSEQ multiplex PCR; TCRdb lists only in-frame clones, some missing. The table has some 1 million clones, around four fifths seen once. V was trimmed by 2 bases and J by 6 bases, leaving 9 bases between them. Germline CDR1 reads MDHEN; CDR2 reads SYDVKM. The CDR3 sequence is 13 residues long. Healthy and HIV-negative, the adult donors had no recent acute infections or vaccinations. In the case of this clone: The sample has other DNA sequences that encode this CDR3 too.

This chain joins TRBV28 and TRBJ2-3, with D perhaps being TRBD1 or TRBD2 (5 bases each). The sequenced sample was memory CD4+ T cells sorted from blood. The sample's subset: CD45RA-negative fraction. The TCR comes from a man aged 18 to 30 in good health. DNA of the CDR3: TGTGCCAGCAGTTTACGGGGCCCTGATACGCAGTATTTT. It yields the protein CASSLRGPDTQYF.